This TCR beta chain comes out of a study of human T cells and chemical hapten exposure. The sample holds a few counts of this clonotype. The antigen remains undetermined. In TCRdb, the RACE reads were re-called with MiXCR into one record per CDR3 protein. In the table there are nearly 85,000 distinct CDR3 sequences, roughly 10% of which are singletons. Regarding the study as a whole: Clustering by CDR3 similarity yielded significantly more large clusters from expanded TCRs than controls.

The time point denotes: patch test 2, 6 weeks after DPC sensitization. Regarding treatment: therapeutic diphenylcyclopropenone sensitization with weekly scalp DPC. The CDR3 totals 16 residues. With 0 bases removed from V and 0 bases from J, the gap between germline ends came to 9 bases. In germline, CDR1 is MNHEY, CDR2 SVGAGI. The source is a man aged 18 to 30 with alopecia areata. Some clones in this sample may be carry-over from other donors' samples. Sequencing used whole blood, obtained in connection with sensitization to the hapten diphenylcyclopropenone (DPC). This chain connects TRBV6-5 to TRBJ1-3; the D is unclear. CDR3 coding DNA: TGTGCCAGCAGTTACTCCACCGGGATCTCTGGAAACACCATATATTTT. This codes for CASSYSTGISGNTIYF.